One sample yielded the 19 T cell receptor beta chains listed below, sequenced in a study of T cells in Graves' hyperthyroidism and ophthalmopathy. TCR beta CDR3 region amplification was performed from RNA transcripts. With the HTBI primer set, the TCR CDR3 went through a first round of RT-PCR. TCRdb re-derived calls from the multiplex PCR reads in MiXCR, one entry per CDR3 protein. The sample has around 720,000 distinct CDR3 sequences, approximately 40% seen once. The sequencing input was blood. The source is a middle-aged woman with Graves' hyperthyroidism.

This clonotype appeared a few times. This sequence joins TRBV20-1 and TRBJ1-5, with 10 bases that match TRBD1. The V gene's germline CDR1 is DFQATT and CDR2 SNEGSKA (reference sequence). V lost 6 bases and J lost 3; bases outside the gene matches: 11. The CDR3 contains 16 residues. The CDR3 region is CSAWTGGRGFNQPQHF. The CDR3 nucleotides are TGCAGTGCGTGGACAGGGGGTAGAGGATTCAATCAGCCCCAGCATTTT.

V is TRBV28 and J is TRBJ1-5, with a tentative D call TRBD1 (6 bases). Per the germline V gene, CDR1 is MDHEN and CDR2 is SYDVKM. V gave up 5 bases and J gave up 11 bases, with 13 bases separating them. The CDR3 is made up of 12 amino acids. The CDR3 nucleotides read TGTGCCAGCAGTACTCAAACAGGGACCCAGCATTTT. Translated: CASSTQTGTQHF. Variable domain in full (rest from reference TRBV28 and TRBJ1-5): DVKVTQSSRYLVKRTGEKVFLECVQDMDHENMFWYRQDPGLGLRLIYFSYDVKMKEKGDIPEGYSVSREKKERFSLILESASTNQTSMYLCASSTQTGTQHFGDGTRLSIL.

CDR3: CSARGPHTNTEAFF. Written as DNA, the CDR3 is TGCAGTGCTAGAGGTCCCCATACGAACACTGAAGCTTTCTTT. This chain uses TRBV20-1 with TRBJ1-1; D not resolved. CDR3 size: 14 residues. V lost 1 base, J lost 1 base, and 10 bases lay in between. The germline V gene has CDR1 DFQATT and CDR2 SNEGSKA (reference sequence).

This clonotype has just a few counts. V is TRBV12-3 or TRBV12-4 and J is TRBJ2-7, with D hard to call. This CDR3 spans 15 amino acids. The V end lost 11 bases, the J end lost 0 bases, and 20 bases lay between the germline ends. Written as DNA, the CDR3 is TGTGCCTCGAAGACCCGAGTTGAGAGCTCCTACGAGCAGTACTTC. Translation: CASKTRVESSYEQYF.

This clonotype was counted at least ten times. V usage is TRBV20-1 and J usage is TRBJ1-4; D uncertain. There are 12 residues in the CDR3. Trimming took 6 bases from V and 4 from J, leaving 9 bases between them. Germline V gene lookup returns CDR1 DFQATT and CDR2 SNEGSKA (reference sequence). CDR3 in amino acids: CSAISVNEKLFF. In DNA form, the CDR3 reads TGCAGTGCCATATCGGTTAATGAAAAACTGTTTTTT.

With respect to this clonotype: A read error is possible here, since a much larger clone lies one base away. The chain has TRBV10-3 and TRBJ1-2, with D possibly TRBD1 on 5 matching bases. Trimming pared 10 bases from V and 4 bases from J, leaving 16 bases between. The CDR3 spans 13 residues. Germline CDR1 is ENHRY and CDR2 is SYGVKD. This CDR3 is CATKQESSYGYTF. CDR3 nucleotides: TGTGCCACAAAACAGGAGTCCAGCTATGGCTACACCTTC.

This clonotype was observed a handful of times. The genes are TRBV12-3 or TRBV12-4 and TRBJ1-5, with D possibly being TRBD1 (5 bases). The CDR3 spans 19 residues. The germline V and J ends were trimmed by 7 bases and 6 bases, with 31 bases remaining between them. The DNA for the CDR3 is TGTGCCAGCAACCCCTCGCCTCCGGGGCACGGCATACCAGGTCAGCCCCAGCATTTT. Translation gives CASNPSPPGHGIPGQPQHF.

In this sample, this clonotype turned up many times. The J gene is TRBJ2-7, the V gene TRBV20-1; 9 bases agree with TRBD2. CDR3 size: 15 residues. V was pared by 6 bases and J by 3 bases, with 12 bases of the junction left unmatched. CDR1 and CDR2 from the germline V gene are DFQATT and SNEGSKA (reference sequence). The CDR3 DNA sequence: TGCAGTGCCAATGGTGGCGGGAGGGCTAACTACGAGCAGTACTTC. Translating gives CSANGGGRANYEQYF.

As concerns this clonotype: Since a much larger clone is just one base distant, this may be a read error. The rearrangement links TRBV7-9 to TRBJ2-7; D is perhaps TRBD2 (6 bases). The germline V and J ends were trimmed by 5 bases and 2 bases, with 13 bases remaining between them. Germline CDR1 and CDR2: SEHNR and FQNEAQ (reference sequence). The CDR3 consists of 14 residues. The CDR3 loop reads CASSPLGSTYEQYF. The CDR3 DNA sequence: TGTGCCAGCAGCCCACTCGGGAGTACCTACGAGCAGTACTTC.

There are many counts of this clonotype. V usage is TRBV7-3 and J usage is TRBJ2-7; the match to TRBD2 covers 9 bases. V lost 5 bases and J lost 5; bases outside the gene matches: 4. From germline, CDR1 is SGHTA and CDR2 FQGTGA. The CDR3 length is 13 residues. CDR3 protein: CASSLSGRDEQYF. In DNA form, the CDR3 reads TGTGCCAGCAGCCTTAGCGGGAGAGACGAGCAGTACTTC.

V usage is TRBV11-2 and J usage is TRBJ1-2, with D maybe TRBD1 (5 bases). The germline V gene has CDR1 SGHAT and CDR2 FQNNGV. The CDR3 is 16 amino acids. Trimming removed 7 bases at V and 3 bases at J, with 21 bases between. CDR3 in DNA: TGTGCCAGCATCAGCCGCAGCCCCGACAGATACTATGGCTACACCTTC. It encodes CASISRSPDRYYGYTF.

On this clonotype: Given a much more abundant clone one base away, this may be a read error. The J gene is TRBJ1-2, the V gene TRBV15; 7 bases fit TRBD1. Germline V gives CDR1 LNHNV, CDR2 YYDKDF (reference sequence). The CDR3 extends over 14 amino acids. Here the CDR3 DNA reads TGTGCCGCCAGCGAGGGGGCACTCTTCTATGGCTACACCTTC. Its protein is CAASEGALFYGYTF.

The chain joins TRBV19 to TRBJ2-3, with 8 positions matching TRBD2. This CDR3 has 16 amino acids. V lost 1 base and J lost 1; bases outside the gene matches: 4. Germline assignment: CDR1 LNHDA and CDR2 SQIVND (reference sequence). The CDR3 coding sequence is TGTGCCAGTAGTATAGGTGGAGCGGGAGGCACAGATACGCAGTATTTT. Translated, it gives CASSIGGAGGTDTQYF. Full variable domain (rest looked up from reference TRBV19 and TRBJ2-3): DGGITQSPKYLFRKEGQNVTLSCEQNLNHDAMYWYRQDPGQGLRLIYYSQIVNDFQKGDIAEGYSVSREKKESFPLTVTSAQKNPTAFYLCASSIGGAGGTDTQYFGPGTRLTVL.

In its sample, this clonotype was seen many times. The chain carries TRBV25-1 and TRBJ2-2; possibly TRBD1 for D (5 bases). CDR1 MGHDK and CDR2 SYGVNS come from the germline V gene. V lost 4 bases and J 5 bases, leaving 11 bases between the germline ends. CDR3 length equals 14 residues. For the CDR3, the DNA is TGTGCCAGCAGTGTAGGGGCTGGGACCGGGGAGCTGTTTTTT. It encodes CASSVGAGTGELFF.

This chain joins TRBV28 and TRBJ2-7; D possibly matches TRBD1 or TRBD2 (5 bases each). V lost 5 bases, J lost 2 bases, and 13 bases lay in between. This CDR3 has 14 residues. From germline, CDR1 is MDHEN and CDR2 SYDVKM. CDR3 region: CASSLGDGTYEQYF. The CDR3 DNA sequence: TGTGCCAGCAGTCTCGGGGACGGAACCTACGAGCAGTACTTC.

Ten or more counts support this clonotype. V is TRBV11-2 and J is TRBJ2-7; TRBD2 matches 9 bases. Trimming cost V 5 bases and J 7 bases; bases outside gene matches: 12. Germline-derived CDR1 and CDR2 are SGHAT and FQNNGV. The CDR3 has 15 residues. CDR3 amino acids: CASSAVFGLAGEQYF. DNA of the CDR3: TGTGCCAGCAGCGCGGTATTTGGGCTAGCGGGAGAGCAGTACTTC.

The chain combines TRBV6-5 with TRBJ2-7, with D tentatively TRBD1 (6 bases). CDR1 and CDR2 (germline): MNHEY, SVGAGI. The CDR3 consists of 15 residues. With 5 bases removed from V and 2 bases from J, the gap between germline ends came to 16 bases. Here the CDR3 reads CASSEVEGDPYEQYF. The CDR3 nucleotides read TGTGCCAGCAGTGAAGTCGAGGGGGACCCCTACGAGCAGTACTTC.

This clonotype has only a few counts. This chain links TRBV27 with TRBJ1-1, with a tentative D call TRBD1 (5 bases). Germline CDR1 is MNHEY and CDR2 is SMNVEV (reference sequence). The germline V and J ends were trimmed by 0 bases and 11 bases, with 13 bases remaining between them. This CDR3 has 13 residues. CDR3: CASSLSATGVAFF. CDR3 nucleotides: TGTGCCAGCAGTTTATCGGCGACGGGGGTGGCTTTCTTT.

This clonotype has just a few counts. The chain employs TRBV7-2 and TRBJ2-7, with 7 bases matching TRBD2. V was pared by 5 bases and J by 3 bases, with 7 bases of the junction left unmatched. The germline CDR1 and CDR2 sequences are SGHTA and FQGNSA. This CDR3 has 14 amino acids. CDR3 sequence: CASSPVTSVYEQYF. CDR3 bases: TGTGCCAGCAGCCCAGTAACTAGCGTCTACGAGCAGTACTTC.